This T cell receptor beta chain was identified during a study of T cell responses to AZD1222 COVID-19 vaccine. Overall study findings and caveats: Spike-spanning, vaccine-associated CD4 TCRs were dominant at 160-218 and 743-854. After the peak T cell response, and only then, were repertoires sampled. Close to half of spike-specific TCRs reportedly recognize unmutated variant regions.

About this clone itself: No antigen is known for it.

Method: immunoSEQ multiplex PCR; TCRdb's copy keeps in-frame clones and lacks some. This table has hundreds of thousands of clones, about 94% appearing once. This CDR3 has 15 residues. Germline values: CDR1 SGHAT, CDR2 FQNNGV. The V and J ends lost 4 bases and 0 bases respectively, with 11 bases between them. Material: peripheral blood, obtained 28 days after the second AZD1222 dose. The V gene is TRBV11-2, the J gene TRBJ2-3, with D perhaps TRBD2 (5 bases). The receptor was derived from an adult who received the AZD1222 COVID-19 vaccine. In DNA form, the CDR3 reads TGTGCCAGCAGCTCAGGACTGATTAGCACAGATACGCAGTATTTT. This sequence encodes CASSSGLISTDTQYF. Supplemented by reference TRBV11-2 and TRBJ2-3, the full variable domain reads EAGVAQSPRYKIIEKRQSVAFWCNPISGHATLYWYQQILGQGPKLLIQFQNNGVVDDSQLPKDRFSAERLKGVDSTLKIQPAKLEDSAVYLCASSSGLISTDTQYFGPGTRLTVL.